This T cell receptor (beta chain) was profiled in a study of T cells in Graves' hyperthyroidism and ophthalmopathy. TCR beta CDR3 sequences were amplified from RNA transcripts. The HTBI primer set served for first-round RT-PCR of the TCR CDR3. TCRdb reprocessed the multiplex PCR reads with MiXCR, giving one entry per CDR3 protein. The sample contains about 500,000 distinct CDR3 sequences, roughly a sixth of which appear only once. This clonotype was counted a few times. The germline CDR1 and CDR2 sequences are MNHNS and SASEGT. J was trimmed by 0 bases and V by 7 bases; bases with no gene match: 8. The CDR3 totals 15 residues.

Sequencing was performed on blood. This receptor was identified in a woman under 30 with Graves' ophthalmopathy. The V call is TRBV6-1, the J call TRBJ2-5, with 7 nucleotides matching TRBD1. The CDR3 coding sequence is TGTGCCAGCAACAGACAGGGAGTGTACCAAGAGACCCAGTACTTC. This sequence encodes CASNRQGVYQETQYF.